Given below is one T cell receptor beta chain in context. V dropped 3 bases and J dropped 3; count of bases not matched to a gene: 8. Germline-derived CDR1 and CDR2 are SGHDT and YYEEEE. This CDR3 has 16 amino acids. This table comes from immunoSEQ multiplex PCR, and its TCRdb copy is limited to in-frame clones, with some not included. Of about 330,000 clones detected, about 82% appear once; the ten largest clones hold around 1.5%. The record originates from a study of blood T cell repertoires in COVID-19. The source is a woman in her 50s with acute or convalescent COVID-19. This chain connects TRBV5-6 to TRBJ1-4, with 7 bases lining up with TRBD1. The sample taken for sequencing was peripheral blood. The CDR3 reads CASSSPSTGSNEKLFF. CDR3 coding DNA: TGTGCCAGCAGCTCCCCGTCGACAGGGTCTAATGAAAAACTGTTTTTT.